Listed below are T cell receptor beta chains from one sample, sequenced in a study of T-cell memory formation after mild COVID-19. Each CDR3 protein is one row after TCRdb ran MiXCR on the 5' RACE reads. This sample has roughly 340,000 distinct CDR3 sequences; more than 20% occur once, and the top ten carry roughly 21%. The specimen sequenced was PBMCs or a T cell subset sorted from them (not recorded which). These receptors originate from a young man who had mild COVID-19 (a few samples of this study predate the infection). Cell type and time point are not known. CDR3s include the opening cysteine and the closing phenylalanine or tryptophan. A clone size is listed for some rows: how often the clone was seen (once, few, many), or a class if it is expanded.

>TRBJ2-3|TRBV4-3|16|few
CASSQFQAGGADTQYF
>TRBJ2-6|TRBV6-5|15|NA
CASSRPGAGANVLTF
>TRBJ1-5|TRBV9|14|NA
CASSVGFEYQPQHF
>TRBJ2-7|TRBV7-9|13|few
CASSWTASYEQYF
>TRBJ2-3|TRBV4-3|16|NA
CASSQASVAGTDTQYF
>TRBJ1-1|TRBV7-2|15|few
CASSSSGLGQTEAFF
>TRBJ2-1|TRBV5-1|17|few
CASSPLLAGGLADEQFF
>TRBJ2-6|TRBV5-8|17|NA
CASSLFKGPSGANVLTF
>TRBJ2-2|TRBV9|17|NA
CASSETGTGANTVELFF
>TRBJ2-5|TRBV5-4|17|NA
CASRPGGTSGRGETQYF
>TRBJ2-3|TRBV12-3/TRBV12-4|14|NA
CASSSGQGIDTQYF
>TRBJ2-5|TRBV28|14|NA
CASRPPGPQETQYF
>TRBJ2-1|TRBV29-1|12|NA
CSVQRRGNEQFF
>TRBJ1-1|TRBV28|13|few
CASNRQRNTEAFF
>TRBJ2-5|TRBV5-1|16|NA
CASNGRGSLTQETQYF
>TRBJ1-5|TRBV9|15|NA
CASSGGTGNHQPQHF
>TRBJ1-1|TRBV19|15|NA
CASSMLVGQVTEAFF
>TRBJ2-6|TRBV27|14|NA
CASRVSSGANVLTF
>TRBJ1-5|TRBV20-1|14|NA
CSAVEVEGNQPQHF
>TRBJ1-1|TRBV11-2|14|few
CASSPGSSDTEAFF
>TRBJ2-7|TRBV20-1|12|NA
CSASGGGYEQYF
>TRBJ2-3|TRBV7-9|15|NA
CASSLLGASTDTQYF
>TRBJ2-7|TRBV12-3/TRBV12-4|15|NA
CASSWGDRDSYEQYF
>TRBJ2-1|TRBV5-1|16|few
CASSWGLAGVYNEQFF
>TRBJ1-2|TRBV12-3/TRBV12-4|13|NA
CASSGTRVYGYTF
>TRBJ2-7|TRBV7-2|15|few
CASSLAPGTAYEQYF
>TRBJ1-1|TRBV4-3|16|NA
CASSAWDRENWSEAFF
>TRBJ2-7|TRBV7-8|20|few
CASSLLGYSGGIRLPYEQYF
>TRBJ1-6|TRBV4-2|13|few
CASSQGLNSPLHF
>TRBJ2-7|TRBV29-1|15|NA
CSVEDLGTGAHEQYF
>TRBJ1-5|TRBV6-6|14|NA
CASTPSDSNQPQHF
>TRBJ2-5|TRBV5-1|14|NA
CASSLIPEQETQYF
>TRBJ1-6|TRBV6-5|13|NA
CASSYSDNSPLHF
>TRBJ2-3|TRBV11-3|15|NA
CASSPTAGAADTQYF
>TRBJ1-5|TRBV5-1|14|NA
CASSLVSGGQPQHF